The entry that follows covers one T cell receptor beta chain sequence. Its antigen is currently not known. No base quality information exists; no much larger clone differs at one position. The data belong to a study of OX40 agonist ivuxolimab in advanced cancers. Regarding the study in general: Ivuxolimab was a fully human IgG2 agonistic monoclonal antibody targeting the costimulatory receptor OX40 (CD134). Peripheral TCRbeta sequencing aimed to test whether ivuxolimab altered TCR sequence diversity and caused clonal T-cell expansion. Intravenous ivuxolimab was administered to patients every 2 weeks at six dose levels: 0.01, 0.1, 0.3, 1.5, 3 and 10 mg/kg. A male proportion of roughly 80% and a mean age of 60 years, ranging from about 20 to 79, were recorded for the dose-escalation cohort. Partial responses occurred in three dose-escalation patients: two with cutaneous melanoma and one with hepatocellular carcinoma. The paper covers the monotherapy dose-escalation part of the phase I ivuxolimab trial, which included N = 52 patients. Of the roughly 54 dose-escalation patients, hepatocellular carcinoma was present in around 20, melanoma in approximately 15, renal cell carcinoma in 9 and head and neck cancer in 9. Patients were allowed to have had prior anti-PD-1, anti-PD-L1 or anti-CTLA-4 therapy, and 40% of the dose-escalation patients had previously received checkpoint inhibitors. The research as a whole found: Partial responders in the 0.1-3.0 mg/kg groups had among the lowest normalized peripheral clonal expansion, especially among CD8+ T cells. Low levels of normalized T-cell clonal expansion were also seen in some patients who did not respond. The antigen specificity of the clonally expanded peripheral T cells was not determined. After ivuxolimab, more expanded clones were found on average in CD8+ T cells than in CD4+ T cells. At doses from 0.1 to 3.0 mg/kg, clonal expansion was seen in both CD4+ and CD8+ blood T cells between baseline and week 6.

Patients with autoimmune disease history or receiving systemic immunosuppression were excluded from the trial. Peripheral blood for TCR sequencing was collected from all dose cohorts at baseline, on cycle 4 day 1, and on cycle 7 day 1. Samples came from an open-label, multicenter, first-in-human phase I dose-escalation trial of ivuxolimab. Adults with locally advanced or metastatic melanoma, renal cell carcinoma, hepatocellular carcinoma or head and neck squamous cell carcinoma were enrolled in the trial. CD4+ and CD8+ T cells were sorted separately from peripheral blood before TCR sequencing. For sequencing of the TCRbeta CDR3 region, genomic DNA was extracted from the sorted cells. The immunoSEQ Assay was used to sequence the TCRbeta CDR3 regions. TCRdb holds this immuneACCESS table with in-frame rearrangements only. Some clones are missing; in checked studies, unresolved V genes explain under half, and the rest has no known cause. This sample lists roughly 30,000 clones; about four fifths were detected once. Roughly 21% of the sample belongs to the ten largest clones.

The CDR3 spans 16 residues, from the cysteine through the phenylalanine. This entry keeps only the CDR3 DNA: 48 bases, framed from base 1. For this chain, trimming is 4 bases at the V end and 2 bases at the J end, and the number of junction bases without a gene match is 11. CDR1 SGHRS and CDR2 YFSETQ were looked up in the germline V gene. Sequenced here: CD4+ or CD8+ T cells sorted from blood, sampled in a trial of the OX40 agonist ivuxolimab. The chain joins TRBV5-1 to TRBJ2-5; TRBD2 aligns with 7 central bases. The sequence came from an adult with an advanced solid tumor such as melanoma, head and neck, liver or kidney cancer. The CDR3 reads as follows: CASSRGFVGGQETQYF. The nucleotide sequence reads as follows: TGCGCCAGCAGCAGGGGTTTCGTCGGGGGGCAAGAGACCCAGTACTTC.